This passage covers 22 T cell receptor beta chains from one sample sequenced in a study of T cells in tuberculosis. Assay: immunoSEQ multiplex PCR; the TCRdb copy retains only in-frame clones and omits some. Of 25,000 to 35,000 clones in the sample, roughly 93% were seen once. Sequencing was carried out using PBMCs. Receptors were obtained from a donor aged 10-29 years with latent tuberculosis or without tuberculosis infection.

This clone was recorded once. The chain uses TRBV2 and TRBJ1-1; TRBD1 matches at 7 bases. With 6 bases clipped from V and 5 bases from J, the junction kept 9 bases outside the gene matches. Germline V gene sequence: CDR1 SNHLY, CDR2 FYNNEI. The CDR3 totals 14 residues. CDR3 DNA sequence: TGTGCCAGCAGCCCCCGGCAGGGGGATACTGAAGCTTTCTTT. This encodes CASSPRQGDTEAFF. Full variable domain (missing parts from reference TRBV2 and TRBJ1-1): EPEVTQTPSHQVTQMGQEVILRCVPISNHLYFYWYRQILGQKVEFLVSFYNNEISEKSEIFDDQFSVERPDGSNFTLKIRSTKLEDSAMYFCASSPRQGDTEAFFGQGTRLTVV.

The rearrangement links TRBV2 to TRBJ2-7, with D perhaps matching TRBD2 (5 bases). Trimming stripped 6 bases from V and 3 bases from J, with 15 bases between. The germline V gene encodes CDR1 SNHLY and CDR2 FYNNEI. This CDR3 comprises 14 residues. The CDR3 DNA follows: TGTGCCAGCAGGCCTCCGGTAGGAGGCTACGAGCAGTACTTC. This sequence encodes CASRPPVGGYEQYF.

J is TRBJ2-3 and V is TRBV7-3, with 8 bases fitting TRBD2. The CDR3 runs to 14 residues. Germline assignment: CDR1 SGHTA and CDR2 FQGTGA. V lost 4 bases and J lost 1; bases outside the gene matches: 1. Here the CDR3 reads CASSWTSRTDTQYF. Here the CDR3 DNA reads TGTGCCAGCAGCTGGACTAGCCGCACAGATACGCAGTATTTT. The full variable domain, in which reference TRBV7-3 and TRBJ2-3 provide the parts outside the CDR3, is GAGVSQTPSNKVTEKGKYVELRCDPISGHTALYWYRQSLGQGPEFLIYFQGTGAADDSGLPNDRFFAVRPEGSVSTLKIQRTERGDSAVYLCASSWTSRTDTQYFGPGTRLTVL.

The chain employs TRBV11-2 and TRBJ2-3; D ambiguous. CDR1 is SGHAT, CDR2 FQNNGV, per germline. Deletions cut 1 base from V and 2 bases from J, with 13 bases between. This CDR3 comprises 16 residues. CDR3 bases: TGTGCCAGCAGCTTAGGAACTATGTTTAACACAGATACGCAGTATTTT. Residues: CASSLGTMFNTDTQYF.

This clone was found a few times. V is TRBV6-1 and J is TRBJ2-7; D is unresolved. The germline V gene has CDR1 MNHNS and CDR2 SASEGT. The CDR3 covers 17 residues. V was clipped by 0 bases and J by 7 bases, with 22 bases between them. DNA of the CDR3: TGTGCCAGCAGTGAAGCGCGAACTCGTCTGGAAATGAGGGAGCAGTACTTC. This encodes CASSEARTRLEMREQYF.

The DNA for the CDR3 is TGTGCCAGCAGTGGTCTAAGTATACGGGGGGAGACCCAGTACTTC. It specifies CASSGLSIRGETQYF. The genes are TRBV6-1 and TRBJ2-5; the D gene is possibly TRBD2 (6 bases). Germline CDR1 reads MNHNS; CDR2 reads SASEGT. CDR3 length equals 15 residues. V was pared by 4 bases and J by 5 bases, with 17 bases between.

The chain carries TRBV19 and TRBJ1-2; D is ambiguous. The ends were cut back, 5 bases at V and 2 bases at J, with 9 bases in the middle. From germline, CDR1 is LNHDA and CDR2 SQIVND (reference sequence). The CDR3 has 13 amino acids. Written as DNA, the CDR3 is TGTGCCAGTAGTTTTTTTACAAACTATGGCTACACCTTC. Translation: CASSFFTNYGYTF.

The J gene is TRBJ2-7, the V gene TRBV6-5, with D possibly being TRBD1 (5 bases). CDR3 size: 14 residues. V gave up 7 bases and J gave up 3 bases, with 16 bases separating them. Germline V lookup: CDR1 MNHEY, CDR2 SVGAGI. CDR3 amino acids: CASIGRTGNYEQYF. The CDR3 DNA is TGTGCCAGCATAGGTCGTACAGGAAACTACGAGCAGTACTTC.

This sequence joins TRBV12-2 and TRBJ1-4; whether TRBD1, the table's D call, matches the DNA was not checked. TRBV12-2 has pseudogene status. The CDR3 extends over 15 amino acids. For the CDR3, the DNA is TGTGCAAGTCGCTTACCGGGACAGCATAATGAAAAACTGTTTTTT. This gives the protein CASRLPGQHNEKLFF.

This chain connects TRBV10-3 to TRBJ2-3; 9 bases line up with TRBD2. The CDR3 has 15 residues. Germline CDR1 ENHRY, CDR2 SYGVKD. With V trimmed by 6 bases and J by 2 bases, 6 bases remained unmatched. This CDR3 reads CAISSSSGNTDTQYF. The CDR3 region has the DNA TGTGCCATCAGCTCCTCTAGCGGGAACACAGATACGCAGTATTTT.

For this clone: An end of the junction does not agree with germline; a read error may underlie this. CDR3 region: CASSMGQGTDTQYF. The CDR3 DNA reads TGTGCTAGCAGCATGGGACAGGGCACAGATACGCAGTATTTT. The V and J genes are TRBV7-7 and TRBJ2-3; 8 bases fit TRBD1. CDR1 SSHAT and CDR2 FNYEAQ come from the germline V gene (reference sequence). The CDR3 covers 14 residues.

The chain carries TRBV13 and TRBJ1-2, with 9 bases identical to TRBD1. This CDR3 comprises 16 residues. CDR1 and CDR2 (germline): PRHDT, FYEKMQ (reference sequence). Losses at the gene ends were 2 bases for V and 8 bases for J; bases not matched to a gene: 12. As DNA, the CDR3 is TGTGCCAGCAGCTTAAGGGACAGGGATCAACTGGAGGGCTACACCTTC. This encodes CASSLRDRDQLEGYTF.

This chain links TRBV18 with TRBJ1-1; a weak D match, TRBD1 (6 bases). CDR3 size: 15 residues. Trimming removed 2 bases at V and 3 bases at J, with 13 bases between. The germline V gene encodes CDR1 KGHSH and CDR2 LQKENI. DNA for the CDR3: TGTGCCAGCTCACCAGGGGGGGGCGGATACACTGAAGCTTTCTTT. Translated: CASSPGGGGYTEAFF.

The rearrangement links TRBV5-1 to TRBJ1-6, with 10 bases fitting TRBD1. The CDR3 length is 14 residues. V trimming: 4 bases; J trimming: 7 bases; junction bases outside the gene matches: 2. CDR1 is SGHRS, CDR2 YFSETQ, per germline. CDR3 protein: CASSEDRGNSPLHF. DNA for the CDR3: TGCGCCAGCAGCGAGGACAGGGGGAATTCACCCCTCCACTTT.

V is TRBV11-3 and J is TRBJ2-2, with D tentatively TRBD2 (6 bases). Germline loops: CDR1 SGHNT, CDR2 YENEEA. Trimming took 0 bases from V and 0 from J, leaving 14 bases between them. The length of the CDR3 is 18 residues. The DNA of the CDR3 is TGTGCCAGCAGCTTAGACCATGGGGGGACGGCGAACACCGGGGAGCTGTTTTTT. This gives the protein CASSLDHGGTANTGELFF.

This clone was counted a single time. The CDR3 reads CASSQDGTGGYNEQFF. CDR3 DNA sequence: TGCGCCAGCAGCCAAGATGGGACAGGGGGCTACAATGAGCAGTTCTTC. V usage is TRBV4-3 and J usage is TRBJ2-1, with 11 bases lining up with TRBD1. Germline CDR1 and CDR2: LGHNA and YSLEER. CDR3 size: 16 residues. J gave up 3 bases and V 0 bases, and 1 base lay outside the gene matches.

The chain has TRBV28 and TRBJ1-1; a possible D gene is TRBD1 (6 bases). Trimming took 6 bases from V and 3 from J, leaving 14 bases between them. Germline V CDR1 and CDR2: MDHEN, SYDVKM. This CDR3 is 14 amino acids long. This chain's CDR3 is CASSPRGGYTEAFF. The DNA for the CDR3 is TGTGCCAGCAGCCCACGGGGGGGCTACACTGAAGCTTTCTTT.

The rearrangement links TRBV5-1 to TRBJ2-7, with D perhaps matching TRBD2 (6 bases). In germline, CDR1 is SGHRS, CDR2 YFSETQ. The CDR3 runs 16 residues. Deletions cut 0 bases from V and 5 bases from J, with 18 bases between. The CDR3 DNA sequence: TGCGCCAGCAGCTTGGTGGTGACTAGTCTTTCGCACGAGCAGTACTTC. Its translation: CASSLVVTSLSHEQYF.

By sample share, this clone is medium-sized (0.01 to 0.1%). The sample has other DNA sequences that encode this CDR3 too. The rearrangement uses TRBV7-6 and TRBJ1-5, with 8 bases that match TRBD1. CDR1 and CDR2 (germline): SGHVS, FNYEAQ. The CDR3 is 14 residues long. V shed 5 bases and J 7 bases; nucleotides not matched to a gene: 7. The CDR3 DNA sequence: TGTGCCAGCAGCCTGGACAGGGATAACCAGCCCCAGCATTTT. This translates into CASSLDRDNQPQHF.

This clone was recorded only once. This chain joins TRBV4-1 and TRBJ2-7, with a possible D match to TRBD1 (5 bases). The germline gives CDR1 MGHRA, CDR2 YSYEKL. The V end was cut by 4 bases, the J end by 2 bases, with 9 bases between. The CDR3 extends over 13 amino acids. The CDR3 DNA sequence: TGCGCCAGCAGCCCGACAGTAACCTACGAGCAGTACTTC. Its protein product is CASSPTVTYEQYF.

The genes are TRBV13 and TRBJ1-2, with D perhaps matching TRBD1 (6 bases). Germline values: CDR1 PRHDT, CDR2 FYEKMQ (reference sequence). This CDR3 contains 14 residues. The ends were cut back, 7 bases at V and 4 bases at J, with 16 bases in the middle. The CDR3 DNA reads as TGTGCCAGCACCCCTAGTAGGGGGATCTATGGCTACACCTTC. This translates into CASTPSRGIYGYTF. Complete variable domain (other parts from reference TRBV13 and TRBJ1-2): AAGVIQSPRHLIKEKRETATLKCYPIPRHDTVYWYQQGPGQDPQFLISFYEKMQSDKGSIPDRFSAQQFSDYHSELNMSSLELGDSALYFCASTPSRGIYGYTFGSGTRLTVV.

This chain joins TRBV4-3 and TRBJ1-5, with 8 bases identical to TRBD1. CDR1 is LGHNA and CDR2 is YSLEER in the germline V gene. This CDR3 comprises 15 residues. Germline trimming cut 1 base from V and 5 bases from J; bases unmatched to any gene: 4. For the CDR3, the DNA is TGCGCCAGCAGCCAAGGGACAGGGTTTGATCAGCCCCAGCATTTT. Translating it yields CASSQGTGFDQPQHF.